This is a list of T cell receptor beta chains from one sample in a study of blood T cell repertoires in COVID-19. Sequenced by immunoSEQ multiplex PCR; TCRdb stores in-frame clones only, minus some. The table records some 240,000 clones, around 82% of them present only once. The sample consisted of peripheral blood. These receptors all come from a human donor in a cohort sampled during active COVID-19. CDR3s include the opening cysteine and the closing phenylalanine or tryptophan. The D gene is left open where the match is weak. Clone size is not always given. Where it is, it says once, few, many or a class for expanded clones.

CDR3nt: TGTGCCAGCAGCCCCGGACTTAAAAGGATGAACACTGAAGCTTTCTTT; CDR3aa: CASSPGLKRMNTEAFF; v_gene: TRBV5-8; abundance: NA; j_gene: TRBJ1-1; d_gene: NA
CDR3nt: TGTGCCAGTAGTATTGGGACTAGCGGCTACAATGAGCAGTTCTTC; CDR3aa: CASSIGTSGYNEQFF; v_gene: TRBV19; abundance: NA; j_gene: TRBJ2-1; d_gene: TRBD2
CDR3nt: TGTGCCATCAGGACAGGGGCGTCCGGGGAGCTGTTTTTT; CDR3aa: CAIRTGASGELFF; v_gene: TRBV10-3; abundance: NA; j_gene: TRBJ2-2; d_gene: TRBD1
CDR3nt: TGTGCAAGTCGCTTCTTAACGGCTGGAAACACCATATATTTT; CDR3aa: CASRFLTAGNTIYF; v_gene: TRBV12-2; abundance: NA; j_gene: TRBJ1-3; d_gene: NA
CDR3nt: TGTGCCACCAGCAGAGCCCAGGGGACCACTGAAGCTTTCTTT; CDR3aa: CATSRAQGTTEAFF; v_gene: TRBV15; abundance: once; j_gene: TRBJ1-1; d_gene: NA
CDR3nt: TGTGCCAGTAGAGGGGGAGGGGACGGCGAAATAAGTCGGTATTCACCCCTCCACTTT; CDR3aa: CASRGGGDGEISRYSPLHF; v_gene: TRBV19; abundance: NA; j_gene: TRBJ1-6; d_gene: NA
CDR3nt: TGTGCCACTGGAGAAAGACGCAACTCCTACGAGCAGTACTTC; CDR3aa: CATGERRNSYEQYF; v_gene: TRBV19; abundance: NA; j_gene: TRBJ2-7; d_gene: NA
CDR3nt: TGTGCCAGCAGCTTAGGCGGTTTACAAGAGACCCAGTACTTC; CDR3aa: CASSLGGLQETQYF; v_gene: TRBV7-2; abundance: NA; j_gene: TRBJ2-5; d_gene: NA
CDR3nt: TGTGCCAGCAGCGCAGACAGGGGGTTCACTGAAGCTTTCTTT; CDR3aa: CASSADRGFTEAFF; v_gene: TRBV11-2; abundance: NA; j_gene: TRBJ1-1; d_gene: TRBD1
CDR3nt: TGTGCCAGCAGCTTGAGTTATGTTTCGACTGAAGCTTTCTTT; CDR3aa: CASSLSYVSTEAFF; v_gene: TRBV7-9; abundance: NA; j_gene: TRBJ1-1; d_gene: NA
CDR3nt: TGTGCCAGCAGTCGGTGGGGGGACAGGGGTCCTGGCTACACCTTC; CDR3aa: CASSRWGDRGPGYTF; v_gene: TRBV28; abundance: NA; j_gene: TRBJ1-2; d_gene: TRBD1
CDR3nt: TGTGCCAGCAGCCCTCCGGGGGGCAACTCCTACAATGAGCAGTTCTTC; CDR3aa: CASSPPGGNSYNEQFF; v_gene: TRBV5-4; abundance: NA; j_gene: TRBJ2-1; d_gene: NA
CDR3nt: TGTGCCAGCAGCTCGGGACAGGGAGTCGAAAAACTGTTTTTT; CDR3aa: CASSSGQGVEKLFF; v_gene: TRBV7-9; abundance: NA; j_gene: TRBJ1-4; d_gene: TRBD1
CDR3nt: TGTGCCAGCAGCCTCCGGACAGGGGCGGAAAAACTGTTTTTT; CDR3aa: CASSLRTGAEKLFF; v_gene: TRBV3-1/TRBV3-2; abundance: NA; j_gene: TRBJ1-4; d_gene: TRBD1
CDR3nt: TGTGCCAGTAGTATACAACTAGCGGCTACTTACGAGCAGTACTTC; CDR3aa: CASSIQLAATYEQYF; v_gene: TRBV19; abundance: NA; j_gene: TRBJ2-7; d_gene: TRBD2
CDR3nt: TGTGCCAGCTCACCGACCAGGGGGAGCAATCAGCCCCAGCATTTT; CDR3aa: CASSPTRGSNQPQHF; v_gene: TRBV18; abundance: NA; j_gene: TRBJ1-5; d_gene: TRBD1
CDR3nt: TGTGCCATCTTTTCCGGGACAAATAAAGAGACCCAGTACTTC; CDR3aa: CAIFSGTNKETQYF; v_gene: TRBV28; abundance: NA; j_gene: TRBJ2-5; d_gene: NA
CDR3nt: TGTGCCAGCAGCTTTACAGCCTCGGAGACCCAGTACTTC; CDR3aa: CASSFTASETQYF; v_gene: TRBV7-8; abundance: NA; j_gene: TRBJ2-5; d_gene: NA
CDR3nt: TGTGCCAGCAGCCCTCACAGAAACAGGGTAGACTATGGCTACACCTTC; CDR3aa: CASSPHRNRVDYGYTF; v_gene: TRBV7-6; abundance: NA; j_gene: TRBJ1-2; d_gene: NA
CDR3nt: TGTGCCAGCAGTTACACTCAGGGGTCCTACGAGCAGTACTTC; CDR3aa: CASSYTQGSYEQYF; v_gene: TRBV6-6; abundance: NA; j_gene: TRBJ2-7; d_gene: NA
CDR3nt: TGTGCCAGCAGTTTAGGCGGCAACTCTGGAAACACCATATATTTT; CDR3aa: CASSLGGNSGNTIYF; v_gene: TRBV28; abundance: NA; j_gene: TRBJ1-3; d_gene: NA
CDR3nt: TGTGCCAGCAGCTTAAACAGAGATGAAAAACTGTTTTTT; CDR3aa: CASSLNRDEKLFF; v_gene: TRBV7-2; abundance: NA; j_gene: TRBJ1-4; d_gene: NA
CDR3nt: TGTGCCAGCAGCCCCCGCTGGGACACTCGGACCCCGATTTACGAGCAGTACTTC; CDR3aa: CASSPRWDTRTPIYEQYF; v_gene: TRBV27; abundance: NA; j_gene: TRBJ2-7; d_gene: NA
CDR3nt: TGTGCCAGCAGCCTCGGGGGACAGGGGGCGTTTGGGGAGCTGTTTTTT; CDR3aa: CASSLGGQGAFGELFF; v_gene: TRBV7-3; abundance: NA; j_gene: TRBJ2-2; d_gene: TRBD1
CDR3nt: TGTGCCAGTAGATTGGTATCGAGCTCAAACTATGGCTACACCTTC; CDR3aa: CASRLVSSSNYGYTF; v_gene: TRBV19; abundance: once; j_gene: TRBJ1-2; d_gene: NA
CDR3nt: TGCGCCAGCAGCTTCTCGACAGGCTCTCAATCTGGAAACACCATATATTTT; CDR3aa: CASSFSTGSQSGNTIYF; v_gene: TRBV5-1; abundance: NA; j_gene: TRBJ1-3; d_gene: NA